This T cell receptor (beta chain) stems from a study of shared clonotypes between healthy human individuals. Findings and limits, study-wide: It was the non-shared clonotypes that had lower generation probabilities than clonotypes shared by all four donors. Sorted-subset samples were not fully sequenced, rarefaction indicated.

Each of the donors was a healthy adult who was HIV-negative and had not had a recent acute infection or vaccination. As concerns this clone: Its antigen is unknown.

This CDR3 is 22 amino acids long. Germline CDR1 SGHRS, CDR2 YFSETQ. Trimming shortened V by 6 bases and J by 3 bases, and 37 bases separated the two germline ends. The deep-level immunoSEQ assay was used. TCRdb keeps only in-frame clones here, not all; method: immunoSEQ multiplex PCR. The data show around 940,000 clones, roughly 72% seen once. The TCR sequence derives from a man aged 18 to 29 in good health. Sequenced sample: memory CD4+ T cells sorted from blood. As to subset: CD45RA-negative fraction. This rearrangement joins TRBV5-1 to TRBJ2-1; D tentatively fits TRBD1 or TRBD2 (5 bases each). The CDR3 spells CASMLGTDRIVSRPSFYNEQFF. DNA for the CDR3: TGCGCCAGCATGCTGGGGACGGATCGGATTGTTTCAAGGCCGTCTTTCTACAATGAGCAGTTCTTC.